The T cell receptor (beta chain) described here comes from a study of blood T cell repertoires in COVID-19 (dated by TCRdb to the early 2020s). In terms of the full investigation: Samples from collaborators originated in the United States, Italy and Spain and spanned both the acute and convalescent phases of COVID-19. The prospective study material was composed of cDNA or gDNA derived from T cells, B-cell-depleted T cells, or PBMCs. Subjects who had been exposed to COVID-19, were actively infected with it, or had recovered from it provided the deeply sampled blood TCRbeta repertoires that made up the dataset. The repertoires were released in a freely available public database meant as a resource for research on the immune response to SARS-CoV-2. Samples came from the ongoing ImmuneRACE study (first 160 participants) plus 1,254 subjects from 6 global collaborators. A de-identified subject ID, COVID-19 status, age in years and sex were almost always included in the sample metadata. Where HLA class I and class II types were available, the types were taken from metadata supplied by the sample provider, not from assay-based typing.

Overall study outcomes, separate from this receptor: Clinical and demographic metadata were provided uncurated, with the amount varying by source and participant.

Counted from cysteine to phenylalanine, this CDR3 has 15 amino acids. The retained sequence is limited to the CDR3, 45 bases, with the frame set at the first base. The V end gives up 0 bases and the J end 6 bases, leaving 2 bases in the junction not matched to a gene. Looking up the germline V gene yields CDR1 MNHEY and CDR2 SVGAGI. A second Seattle source provided samples from volunteer blood donors who had recovered from COVID-19. Each collaborating institution followed its own protocols to collect whole blood in K2EDTA tubes. For TCRbeta analysis, collaborators shipped samples as frozen whole blood, isolated PBMCs, or DNA extracted from either of those sample types. On this clone itself: There is no known antigen for this receptor. No base qualities exist here, and no much larger clone lies one base off it.

TCRbeta CDR3 regions were amplified from genomic DNA by means of the immunoSEQ Assay, a bias-controlled multiplex PCR. Per the original workflow: The number of nucleated cells in each sample was estimated from the amplification of reference gene primers within the assay. To quantify the absolute abundance of each unique TCRbeta CDR3 rearrangement, sequence reads were collapsed and filtered. For each sample, productive Simpson clonality was calculated as the square root of Simpson's diversity index over productive rearrangements. TCRdb obtained this table from immuneACCESS and retained in-frame rearrangements with V and J assigned. These tables miss some clones; where compared with another copy, unresolved V genes account for less than half of the shortfall, and the remainder is unexplained. The V and J calls and clone size come from that table; D and trimming were worked out from the DNA. This sample is represented by 200,000 to 250,000 clones; approximately 86% of them were singletons. The top ten hold about 3% of the sample.

Rearrangement joined TRBV6-5 to TRBJ1-4; 9 nucleotides in the junction match TRBD1. The TCR originated in a woman younger than 45 who had recovered from COVID-19. Sequenced: peripheral blood. The CDR3: CASSYSGQGHEKLFF. At the DNA level, the sequence is TGTGCCAGCAGTTACTCCGGACAGGGGCATGAAAAACTGTTTTTT.